The clone carrying this TCR beta chain has a handful of counts. The data were taken from a study of cytomegalovirus exposure and HLA in healthy donors. Primers included in the PCR were 60 Vbeta and 13 Jbeta primers. Libraries were prepared by immunoSEQ multiplex PCR; TCRdb keeps only in-frame clonotypes and omits some of them. The sample carries 150,000 to 200,000 clones, over 75% recorded once. The CDR3 is made up of 12 amino acids. Trimming removed 4 bases from V and 6 bases from J, with 9 bases in between. From germline, CDR1 is MGHDK and CDR2 SYGVNS. The V gene is TRBV25-1, the J gene TRBJ1-1; D not certain. Sample: PBMCs. The receptor was isolated from a girl less than two years old in good health and CMV-seronegative. The CDR3 region has the DNA TGTGCCAGCAGTGCGGGGAGGTCTGAAGCTTTCTTT. It encodes CASSAGRSEAFF. Full variable domain (rest looked up from reference TRBV25-1 and TRBJ1-1): EADIYQTPRYLVIGTGKKITLECSQTMGHDKMYWYQQDPGMELHLIHYSYGVNSTEKGDLSSESTVSRIRTEHFPLTLESARPSHTSQYLCASSAGRSEAFFGQGTRLTVV.